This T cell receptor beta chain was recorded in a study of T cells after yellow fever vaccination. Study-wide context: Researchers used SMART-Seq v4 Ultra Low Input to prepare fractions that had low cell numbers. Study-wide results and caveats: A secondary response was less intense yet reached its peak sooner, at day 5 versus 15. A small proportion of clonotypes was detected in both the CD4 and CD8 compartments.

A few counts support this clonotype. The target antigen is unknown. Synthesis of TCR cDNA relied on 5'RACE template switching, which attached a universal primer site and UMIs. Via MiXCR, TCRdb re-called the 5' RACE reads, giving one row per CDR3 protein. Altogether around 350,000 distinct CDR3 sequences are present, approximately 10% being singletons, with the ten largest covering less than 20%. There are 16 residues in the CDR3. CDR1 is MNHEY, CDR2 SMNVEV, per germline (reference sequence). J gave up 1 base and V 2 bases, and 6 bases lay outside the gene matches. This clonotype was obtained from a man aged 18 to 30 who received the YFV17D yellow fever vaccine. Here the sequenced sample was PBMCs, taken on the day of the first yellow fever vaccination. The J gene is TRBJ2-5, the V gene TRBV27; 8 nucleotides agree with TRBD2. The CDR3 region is CASSLLRGGPQETQYF. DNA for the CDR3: TGTGCCAGCAGTTTACTCCGGGGGGGGCCCCAAGAGACCCAGTACTTC.